The rows below give T cell receptor beta chains drawn from one sample of a study of shared clonotypes between healthy human individuals. TCRdb's copy holds only in-frame clones and misses some; the assay was immunoSEQ multiplex PCR. The sample has fewer than 1 million clones, 96% seen once. The sample consisted of naive CD8+ T cells sorted from blood. The source of these receptors is a man aged 25 to 45 in good health. The CDR3 runs from the conserved cysteine through the conserved F or W. A D gene is named only where the DNA matches it firmly. Size is stated for part of the rows, as once, few or many counts, or as a class when the clone is expanded.

TRBJ2-5 TRBV7-8 - - CASSQRGLTERTQETQYF TGTGCCAGCAGCCAAAGAGGATTGACAGAGAGGACCCAAGAGACCCAGTACTTC
TRBJ2-1 TRBV6-4 - - CASSDGTSSYNEQFF TGTGCCAGCAGTGACGGCACCAGCTCCTACAATGAGCAGTTCTTC
TRBJ1-5 TRBV9 - - CASSVAGLVNQPQHF TGTGCCAGCAGCGTGGCAGGGTTGGTCAATCAGCCCCAGCATTTT
TRBJ2-1 TRBV7-6 TRBD2 - CASSGGDFLTSYNEQFF TGTGCCAGCAGCGGGGGGGACTTCCTTACGAGCTACAATGAGCAGTTCTTC
TRBJ2-1 TRBV27 - - CASSPLGEGSQFF TGTGCCAGCAGTCCCCTGGGGGAAGGGTCGCAGTTCTTC
TRBJ2-1 TRBV5-1 TRBD2 - CASSLGLAGINEQFF TGCGCCAGCAGCTTGGGACTAGCGGGGATCAATGAGCAGTTCTTC
TRBJ2-2 TRBV5-1 - - CASTPPTVGNTGELFF TGCGCCAGCACCCCTCCCACAGTGGGCAACACCGGGGAGCTGTTTTTT
TRBJ1-1 TRBV18 TRBD1 - CASTGQGETEAFF TGTGCCAGCACCGGACAGGGGGAGACTGAAGCTTTCTTT
TRBJ2-7 TRBV5-1 - - CASRAQGVTYEQYF TGCGCCAGCCGAGCCCAGGGAGTGACCTACGAGCAGTACTTC
TRBJ2-7 TRBV28 - - CASSPRTFTYEQYF TGTGCCAGCAGTCCTCGGACATTTACCTACGAGCAGTACTTC
TRBJ2-7 TRBV27 TRBD2 - CASSSLAGAAYEQYF TGTGCCAGCAGTTCCCTAGCGGGAGCGGCCTACGAGCAGTACTTC
TRBJ2-1 TRBV27 - - CASSLSPLANNEQFF TGTGCCAGCAGTTTATCCCCATTAGCCAACAATGAGCAGTTCTTC
TRBJ2-2 TRBV13 - - CASSRGLNTGELFF TGTGCCAGCAGTAGAGGGCTGAACACCGGGGAGCTGTTTTTT
TRBJ2-3 TRBV7-2 TRBD2 - CASSRWASGGTDTQYF TGTGCCAGCAGTAGGTGGGCTAGCGGAGGCACAGATACGCAGTATTTT
TRBJ2-7 TRBV7-6 TRBD1 - CASSLEPTGLDEQYF TGTGCCAGCAGCCTCGAGCCGACAGGGTTGGACGAGCAGTACTTC
TRBJ2-7 TRBV4-3 TRBD2 once CASSQGSGVSYEQYF TGCGCCAGCAGCCAAGGGAGCGGGGTCTCCTACGAGCAGTACTTC
TRBJ2-7 TRBV29-1 - - CSVYGRTPSYEQYF TGCAGCGTTTACGGTCGAACACCGTCCTACGAGCAGTACTTC
TRBJ1-2 TRBV27 - - CASSTGANYGYTF TGTGCCAGCAGTACAGGAGCTAACTATGGCTACACCTTC
TRBJ2-7 TRBV14 - - CASSPDRSSYEQYF TGTGCCAGCAGCCCAGACAGGAGCTCCTACGAGCAGTACTTC
TRBJ2-3 TRBV12-5 - - CASVSETDTQYF TGTGCTAGTGTCTCAGAGACAGATACGCAGTATTTT
TRBJ2-7 TRBV10-3 TRBD2 few CAISDPPGGSSYEQYF TGTGCCATCAGTGACCCCCCGGGGGGGAGCTCCTACGAGCAGTACTTC
TRBJ2-2 TRBV7-9 - - CASRGHGTSYTGELFF TGTGCCAGCAGGGGTCACGGGACTTCCTACACCGGGGAGCTGTTTTTT
TRBJ2-7 TRBV9 - - CASSAPDSYEQYF TGTGCCAGCAGCGCCCCGGACAGTTACGAGCAGTACTTC
TRBJ2-7 TRBV9 - - CASSVGGSFYEQYF TGTGCCAGCAGCGTAGGGGGTAGCTTCTACGAGCAGTACTTC
TRBJ2-5 TRBV7-9 TRBD2 once CASSLPIAGTSEETQYF TGTGCCAGCAGCTTACCTATTGCCGGGACTAGCGAAGAGACCCAGTACTTC
TRBJ1-5 TRBV4-3 - - CASSQDRALGAQHF TGCGCCAGCAGCCAAGATCGGGCCCTAGGGGCCCAGCATTTT
TRBJ2-2 TRBV5-6 - once CASSLAYSQNTGELFF TGTGCCAGCAGCTTGGCCTATTCCCAGAACACCGGGGAGCTGTTTTTT
TRBJ2-7 TRBV4-1 - - CASSQGLDGSYEQYF TGCGCCAGCAGCCAAGGTTTGGACGGCTCCTACGAGCAGTACTTC
TRBJ2-1 TRBV5-1 TRBD2 once CASSPSGAYNEQFF TGCGCCAGCAGCCCTAGCGGAGCCTACAATGAGCAGTTCTTC
TRBJ2-1 TRBV27 - - CASSLELGAGRRGSYNEQFF TGTGCCAGCAGTTTAGAGCTGGGGGCAGGACGTCGGGGCTCCTACAATGAGCAGTTCTTC
TRBJ2-1 TRBV15 TRBD2 - CATSRAGGSHNEQFF TGTGCCACCTCCCGGGCGGGAGGATCCCACAATGAGCAGTTCTTC
TRBJ2-5 TRBV11-2 TRBD2 - CASSTPGLAGTQYF TGTGCCAGCAGCACCCCGGGACTAGCGGGTACCCAGTACTTC
TRBJ2-7 TRBV10-3 - - CAISESFGGADEQYF TGTGCCATCAGTGAGTCGTTTGGGGGGGCAGACGAGCAGTACTTC
TRBJ2-7 TRBV9 - - CASSATGSSYEQYF TGTGCCAGCAGCGCTACAGGGAGCTCCTACGAGCAGTACTTC
TRBJ2-1 TRBV28 - - CASTDSYNEQFF TGTGCCAGCACTGACAGTTACAATGAGCAGTTCTTC
TRBJ2-5 TRBV2 TRBD2 - CASSEARLAGVETQYF TGTGCCAGCAGTGAAGCGCGGCTAGCGGGAGTGGAGACCCAGTACTTC
TRBJ2-7 TRBV27 TRBD1 - CASSTRQGPSYEQYF TGTGCCAGCAGTACCCGACAGGGGCCATCCTACGAGCAGTACTTC
TRBJ1-5 TRBV5-1 TRBD1 - CASSPTGSQPQHF TGCGCCAGCAGCCCGACAGGGAGTCAGCCCCAGCATTTT
TRBJ1-5 TRBV15 TRBD1 - CATSRDRGQGQPQHF TGTGCCACCAGCAGGGACAGGGGGCAGGGTCAGCCCCAGCATTTT
TRBJ1-1 TRBV11-2 - - CASSHTDTEAFF TGTGCCAGCAGCCACACAGACACTGAAGCTTTCTTT
TRBJ2-3 TRBV29-1 - - CSVGDGRADTQYF TGCAGCGTGGGGGACGGGAGAGCAGATACGCAGTATTTT
TRBJ2-2 TRBV5-1 TRBD2 - CASSWTTSGSIGELFF TGCGCCAGCAGCTGGACGACTAGCGGGAGTATCGGGGAGCTGTTTTTT
TRBJ1-1 TRBV5-1 TRBD1 - CASSLFQGADTEAFF TGCGCCAGCAGCTTGTTCCAGGGGGCGGACACTGAAGCTTTCTTT
TRBJ2-1 TRBV27 TRBD2 - CASSSPASGRDNEQFF TGTGCCAGCAGTTCCCCTGCTAGCGGGAGGGACAATGAGCAGTTCTTC
TRBJ2-4 TRBV7-2 - - CASSIGVLDIQYF TGTGCCAGCAGCATAGGGGTGTTAGACATTCAGTACTTC
TRBJ2-7 TRBV27 TRBD2 - CASGPGLAGPGEQYF TGTGCCAGCGGTCCGGGACTAGCGGGACCTGGGGAGCAGTACTTC
TRBJ2-2 TRBV9 TRBD1 - CASSGRQGTNTGELFF TGTGCCAGCAGCGGTCGACAGGGTACGAACACCGGGGAGCTGTTTTTT
TRBJ1-1 TRBV19 - - CASRGLGETEAFF TGTGCCAGTAGAGGACTGGGAGAGACTGAAGCTTTCTTT
TRBJ1-1 TRBV12-5 - once CASDGAPGTEAFF TGTGCTAGTGACGGGGCACCCGGGACTGAAGCTTTCTTT
TRBJ1-3 TRBV9 TRBD1 - CASSVSWTGRNTIYF TGTGCCAGCAGCGTATCTTGGACAGGCCGAAACACCATATATTTT